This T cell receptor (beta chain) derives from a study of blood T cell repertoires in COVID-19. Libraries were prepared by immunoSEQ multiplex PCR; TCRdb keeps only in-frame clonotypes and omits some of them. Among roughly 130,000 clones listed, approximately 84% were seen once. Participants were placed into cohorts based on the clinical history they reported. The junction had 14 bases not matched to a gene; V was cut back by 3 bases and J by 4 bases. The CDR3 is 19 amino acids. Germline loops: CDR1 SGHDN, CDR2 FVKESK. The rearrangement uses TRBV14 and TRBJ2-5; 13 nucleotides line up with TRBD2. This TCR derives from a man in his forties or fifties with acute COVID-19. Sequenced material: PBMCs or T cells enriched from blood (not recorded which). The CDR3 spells CASSHSTSGRADNVETQYF. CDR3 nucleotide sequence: TGTGCCAGCAGCCACAGCACTAGCGGGAGGGCCGATAACGTAGAGACCCAGTACTTC.